The present T cell receptor beta chain was sequenced within a study of Tregs in tolerant kidney transplant recipients. Overall study results and limits: No direct test of biological reproducibility was done here. Antigen-driven expansion was suggested because donor-specific Tregs expanded more than all Tregs in tolerant patients.

Sequenced by immunoSEQ multiplex PCR; TCRdb stores in-frame clones only, minus some. The sample lists about 64,000 clones, about 90% occurring once. This clone turned up a few times. Its antigen is currently unknown. With V trimmed by 10 bases and J by 4 bases, 6 bases remained unmatched. The germline gives CDR1 ENHRY, CDR2 SYGVKD. This CDR3 is built from 12 residues. The nonmyeloablative bone marrow transplants came from related graft donors, with transient mixed chimerism. Thawed PBMCs were FACS-sorted into unstimulated CD4+CD25+CD127- regulatory T cells, CD4+CD25- non-regulatory cells, CD4 and CD8 cells.

The receptor comes from a human patient who received a combined kidney and bone marrow transplant. Some T cells may originate from the graft donor. Sequencing used CD4+ T cells from blood (PBMCs), obtained 6 months after the transplant. This chain uses TRBV10-3 with TRBJ2-7; 8 bases match TRBD2. CDR3 bases: TGTGCCAGTAGCGGGATCGGGTACGAGCAGTACTTC. Residues: CASSGIGYEQYF.